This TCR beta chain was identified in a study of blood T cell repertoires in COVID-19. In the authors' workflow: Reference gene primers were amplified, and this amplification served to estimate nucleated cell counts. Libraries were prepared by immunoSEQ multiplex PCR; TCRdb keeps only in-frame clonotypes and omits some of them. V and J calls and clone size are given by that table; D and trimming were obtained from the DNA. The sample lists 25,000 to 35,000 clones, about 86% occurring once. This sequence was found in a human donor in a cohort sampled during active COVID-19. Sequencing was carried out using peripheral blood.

The CDR3, as DNA: TGTGCCAGCGCTCAGGGGTCCTACAATGAGCAGTTCTTC. Translating gives CASAQGSYNEQFF. The chain has TRBV5-6 and TRBJ2-1; D is possibly TRBD1 (6 bases). This CDR3 contains 13 residues. Germline lookup yields CDR1 SGHDT and CDR2 YYEEEE. Trimming took off 7 bases at V and 1 base at J, with 9 bases between the two ends.